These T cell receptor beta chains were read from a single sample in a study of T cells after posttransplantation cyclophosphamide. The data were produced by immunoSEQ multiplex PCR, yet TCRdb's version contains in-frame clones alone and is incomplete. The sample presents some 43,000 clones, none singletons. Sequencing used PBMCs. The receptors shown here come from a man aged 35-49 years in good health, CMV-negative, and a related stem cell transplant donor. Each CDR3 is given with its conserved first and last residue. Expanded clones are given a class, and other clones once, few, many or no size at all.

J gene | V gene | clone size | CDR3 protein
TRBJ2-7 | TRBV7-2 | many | CASSLSGGNTYEQYF
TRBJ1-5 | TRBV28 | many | CASNPPLTGNSNQPQHF
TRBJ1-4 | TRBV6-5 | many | CASALTGGSDEKLFF
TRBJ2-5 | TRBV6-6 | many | CASSPAAQLGDETQYF
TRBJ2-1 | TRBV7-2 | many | CASRPGTSPYNEQFF
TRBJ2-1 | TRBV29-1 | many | CSVESVGEEQFF
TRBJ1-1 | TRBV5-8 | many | CASSLVAVEAFF
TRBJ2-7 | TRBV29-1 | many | CSVAGTGGRAYEQYF
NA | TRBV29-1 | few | CSGITGGPYEQYF
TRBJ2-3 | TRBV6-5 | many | CASSRGTGVDTQYF
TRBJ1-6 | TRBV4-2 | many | CASGPVNSPLHF
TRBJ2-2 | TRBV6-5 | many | CASSSQGRGAGELFF
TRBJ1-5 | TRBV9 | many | CASSPKGQSYQPQHF
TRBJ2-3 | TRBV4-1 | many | CASSQSGLSTDTQYF
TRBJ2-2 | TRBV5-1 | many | CASSTEAKIQLRPGELFF
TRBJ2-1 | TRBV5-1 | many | CASSKLAGVSDEQFF
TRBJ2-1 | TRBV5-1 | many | CASKPREREGLVEQFF
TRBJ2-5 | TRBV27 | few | CASSSSGRGETQYF
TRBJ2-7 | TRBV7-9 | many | CASSLGGTGTYEQYF
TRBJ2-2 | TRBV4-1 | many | CASSQAQGAGELFF
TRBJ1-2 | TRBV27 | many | CASSPRQGDGYTF
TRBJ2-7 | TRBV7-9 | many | CASSFVRDNEQYF
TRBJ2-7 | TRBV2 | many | CASSSGHSSYEQYF
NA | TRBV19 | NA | CASSPGSSGTYEQYF
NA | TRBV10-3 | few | CAISETQSYEQYF
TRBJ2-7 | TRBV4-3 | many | CASSQGSGVAYEQYF
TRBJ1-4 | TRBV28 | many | CASNQIGSGTLGEKLFF
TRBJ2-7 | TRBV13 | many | CASSSLAGLGREQYF
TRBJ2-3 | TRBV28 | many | CASTRDRDDTQYF
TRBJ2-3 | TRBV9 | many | CASSVGTTRDTQYF
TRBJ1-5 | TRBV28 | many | CASSDSGSNQPQHF
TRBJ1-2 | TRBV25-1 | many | CASSAPGQSPNGYTF
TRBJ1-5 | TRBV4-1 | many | CASSQLQGVDQPQHF
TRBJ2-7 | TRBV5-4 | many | CASSPLAGSYEQYF
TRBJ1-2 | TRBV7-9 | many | CASSPDYSNYGYTF
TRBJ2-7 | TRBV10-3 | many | CAIRGGSYEQYF
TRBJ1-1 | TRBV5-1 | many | CASSWDINTEAFF
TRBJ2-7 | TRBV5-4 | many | CASSTWTSGSYEQYF
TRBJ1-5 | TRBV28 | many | CASSYDRAQHF
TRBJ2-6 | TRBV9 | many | CASSVTGAGANVLTF
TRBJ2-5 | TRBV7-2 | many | CASSPTPGVGETQYF
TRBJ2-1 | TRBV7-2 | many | CASSLGGPYNEQFF
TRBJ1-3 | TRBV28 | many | CASRPQGSGNTIYF
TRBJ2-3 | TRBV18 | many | CASSPRDRGPDTQYF
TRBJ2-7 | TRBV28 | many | CASSYAGLYEQYF
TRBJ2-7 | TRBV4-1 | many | CASSPSRGFYEQYF
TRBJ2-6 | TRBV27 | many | CASSRRGSGANVLTF
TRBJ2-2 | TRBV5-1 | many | CASSLEGLAANTGELFF
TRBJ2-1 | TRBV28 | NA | CASKISGNYNEQFF
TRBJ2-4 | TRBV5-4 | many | CASSPNGTAKNIQYF
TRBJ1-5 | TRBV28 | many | CASSRHAGDGNQPQHF
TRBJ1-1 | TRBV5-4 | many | CASSLVVRGPDTEAFF
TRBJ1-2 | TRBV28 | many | CASSPGTGTYGYTF